Each of the 22 T cell receptor beta chains below was sequenced from the same sample in a study of cytomegalovirus exposure and HLA in healthy donors. The PCR had 60 Vbeta and 13 Jbeta primers. TCRdb's copy holds only in-frame clones and misses some; the assay was immunoSEQ multiplex PCR. This repertoire shows around 200,000 clones, around 80% found once; its top ten account for around 1.2%. The sample consisted of PBMCs. The receptors were sampled from a girl between 2 and 10 years old in good health and CMV-seropositive.

The CDR3 DNA reads as TGTGCCTGGAGTAAGGCGAGCGGGAGGTCCACAGATACGCAGTATTTT. This codes for CAWSKASGRSTDTQYF. The V call is TRBV30, the J call TRBJ2-3; 9 bases match TRBD2. This CDR3 comprises 16 residues. The V and J ends lost 2 bases and 2 bases, in that order; junction bases with no gene match: 8. Germline CDR1 GTSNPN, CDR2 SVGIG (reference sequence).

The chain couples TRBV30 to TRBJ2-2, with D possibly being TRBD1 (5 bases). V lost 0 bases, J lost 4 bases, and 6 bases lay in between. The germline CDR1 and CDR2 sequences are GTSNPN and SVGIG (reference sequence). The CDR3 has 13 amino acids. CDR3 DNA sequence: TGTGCCTGGAGTGTTGGGGCCACCGGGGAGCTGTTTTTT. Its translation: CAWSVGATGELFF.

The chain links TRBV14 to TRBJ1-6, with 7 bases aligning to TRBD1. V shed 0 bases and J 8 bases; nucleotides not matched to a gene: 7. Germline CDR1 is SGHDN and CDR2 is FVKESK. This CDR3 spans 16 amino acids. The CDR3, as DNA: TGTGCCAGCAGCCAAGATTCCGCAGGGGGACATTCACCCCTCCACTTT. It yields the protein CASSQDSAGGHSPLHF.

The chain couples TRBV6-1 to TRBJ1-4; 7 bases match TRBD1. Germline CDR1 MNHNS, CDR2 SASEGT. This CDR3 is 16 amino acids long. J gave up 5 bases and V 0 bases, and 6 bases lay outside the gene matches. CDR3 residues: CASSEAGGILNEKLFF. The CDR3 DNA reads TGTGCCAGCAGTGAAGCAGGGGGCATACTGAATGAAAAACTGTTTTTT.

CDR3 residues: CASSPGSSYNEQFF. The CDR3 nucleotides are TGTGCCAGCAGCCCCGGTAGCTCCTACAATGAGCAGTTCTTC. The chain uses TRBV11-3 and TRBJ2-1, with no clear D. V lost 5 bases, J lost 0 bases, and 8 bases lay in between. CDR3 length equals 14 residues. The germline V gene has CDR1 SGHNT and CDR2 YENEEA. The whole variable domain, remainder taken from reference TRBV11-3 and TRBJ2-1, is EAGVVQSPRYKIIEKKQPVAFWCNPISGHNTLYWYLQNLGQGPELLIRYENEEAVDDSQLPKDRFSAERLKGVDSTLKIQPAELGDSAVYLCASSPGSSYNEQFFGPGTRLTVL.

The V gene is TRBV7-5, the J gene TRBJ2-3; TRBD1, the table's D call, lacks a check against the DNA. TRBV7-5 is an annotated pseudogene. The CDR3 loop spans 17 amino acids. As DNA, the CDR3 is TGTGCCAGAAGCTTCCCAAACCGGGACAGGGTCACAGATACGCAGTATTTT. Protein product: CARSFPNRDRVTDTQYF.

The chain links TRBV9 to TRBJ2-7, with 8 positions matching TRBD2. Germline CDR1 and CDR2: SGDLS and YYNGEE. This CDR3 spans 16 amino acids. The trim removed 0 bases at V and 4 bases at J, leaving 9 bases unmatched. The CDR3 is CASSVGEAGEAYEQYF. In nucleotides, the CDR3 is TGTGCCAGCAGCGTAGGGGAAGCGGGAGAGGCTTACGAGCAGTACTTC.

The chain joins TRBV25-1 to TRBJ2-5, with TRBD1 matching over 8 bases. The trim removed 2 bases at V and 5 bases at J, leaving 7 bases unmatched. This CDR3 is 15 amino acids long. CDR1 and CDR2 from the germline V gene are MGHDK and SYGVNS. As DNA, the CDR3 is TGTGCCAGCAGTGAAACAGCAGGGGGCAAGGAGACCCAGTACTTC. Amino acids: CASSETAGGKETQYF. Complete variable domain (other parts from reference TRBV25-1 and TRBJ2-5): EADIYQTPRYLVIGTGKKITLECSQTMGHDKMYWYQQDPGMELHLIHYSYGVNSTEKGDLSSESTVSRIRTEHFPLTLESARPSHTSQYLCASSETAGGKETQYFGPGTRLLVL.

The CDR3 spells CASSEQGDSYEQYF. As DNA, the CDR3 is TGTGCCAGCAGTGAACAGGGGGATTCCTACGAGCAGTACTTC. The chain carries TRBV2 and TRBJ2-7, with 7 bases fitting TRBD1. CDR1 SNHLY and CDR2 FYNNEI come from the germline V gene. This CDR3 is 14 amino acids long. V shed 2 bases, J shed 1 base, and the junction held 2 bases outside the gene matches.

The chain carries TRBV19 and TRBJ1-5; possible D gene TRBD1, 6 bases. With 5 bases removed from V and 4 bases from J, the gap between germline ends came to 6 bases. In germline, CDR1 is LNHDA, CDR2 SQIVND (reference sequence). The CDR3 length is 12 residues. Here the CDR3 DNA reads TGTGCCAGTAGTGGGACAAATCAGCCCCAGCATTTT. It codes for CASSGTNQPQHF.

The CDR3 loop is CASIDRSGNNEQFF. In DNA form, the CDR3 reads TGTGCCAGCATAGACAGGTCCGGTAATAATGAGCAGTTCTTC. This chain joins TRBV19 and TRBJ2-1; D may be TRBD1 (6 bases). This CDR3 has 14 amino acids. The germline V gene encodes CDR1 LNHDA and CDR2 SQIVND (reference sequence). V was clipped by 9 bases and J by 7 bases, with 19 bases between them.

The chain has TRBV27 and TRBJ2-1, with 9 bases fitting TRBD1. With V trimmed by 6 bases and J by 6 bases, 9 bases remained unmatched. The CDR3 is made up of 15 amino acids. CDR1 is MNHEY, CDR2 SMNVEV, per germline (reference sequence). The CDR3 sequence: CASRGGQGPFNEQFF. The CDR3 nucleotides are TGTGCCAGCAGAGGAGGACAGGGGCCATTCAATGAGCAGTTCTTC.

V usage is TRBV19 and J usage is TRBJ1-1; possible D gene TRBD1, 5 bases. The CDR3 is 15 residues long. CDR1 is LNHDA, CDR2 SQIVND, per germline (reference sequence). With 6 bases removed from V and 6 bases from J, the gap between germline ends came to 20 bases. The CDR3 DNA follows: TGTGCCAGTAGGGGAGTGGGAGGGCAGGGCCCTGAAGCTTTCTTT. Amino acid sequence: CASRGVGGQGPEAFF.

This chain connects TRBV19 to TRBJ2-1; 9 bases align to TRBD2. Germline assignment: CDR1 LNHDA and CDR2 SQIVND (reference sequence). The trim removed 1 base at V and 5 bases at J, leaving 9 bases unmatched. The length of the CDR3 is 17 residues. The CDR3 bases are TGTGCCAGTAGTATAGCACTCAGTGTAGCGGGGGACAATGAGCAGTTCTTC. It translates to CASSIALSVAGDNEQFF.

This rearrangement joins TRBV4-1 to TRBJ2-5; the D gene is possibly TRBD1 (6 bases). CDR3 length: 15 residues. The germline V gene has CDR1 MGHRA and CDR2 YSYEKL. V lost 1 base and J lost 5, with 14 bases in between. CDR3 DNA sequence: TGCGCCAGCAGCCAAGGGCGCAGGGGTTTTGAGACCCAGTACTTC. This codes for CASSQGRRGFETQYF.

V and J are TRBV19 and TRBJ2-1; 9 bases match TRBD1. The V gene's germline CDR1 is LNHDA and CDR2 SQIVND (reference sequence). The CDR3 contains 16 residues. J gave up 6 bases and V 1 base, and 7 bases lay outside the gene matches. This CDR3 is CASSIAGQGGFNEQFF. In nucleotides, the CDR3 is TGTGCCAGTAGTATAGCGGGACAGGGTGGGTTCAATGAGCAGTTCTTC.

The chain carries TRBV14 and TRBJ2-7; maybe TRBD1 (5 bases). Germline V lookup: CDR1 SGHDN, CDR2 FVKESK. The V and J ends lost 2 bases and 2 bases respectively, with 7 bases between them. The CDR3 has 13 amino acids. The CDR3 sequence: CASSQRQTYEQYF. The DNA for the CDR3 is TGTGCCAGCAGCCAAAGACAGACCTACGAGCAGTACTTC.

A few counts support this clone. This rearrangement joins TRBV6-5 to TRBJ1-1, with a tentative D call TRBD1 (6 bases). This CDR3 comprises 15 residues. The ends were cut back, 4 bases at V and 0 bases at J, with 12 bases in the middle. Germline V lookup: CDR1 MNHEY, CDR2 SVGAGI. The CDR3 coding sequence is TGTGCCAGCAGTTCCGTGACAGGAGTGAACACTGAAGCTTTCTTT. Protein product: CASSSVTGVNTEAFF.

Only a few counts were recorded for this clone. This chain links TRBV27 with TRBJ2-5; weak D call: TRBD1 (6 bases). The J call could be wrong; TRBJ2-7 is a better fit for the DNA end. CDR3 size: 15 residues. Germline CDR1 MNHEY, CDR2 SMNVEV (reference sequence). The CDR3 nucleotides read TGTGCCAGCAGTTTATCAAAGCCAGGGGACTACGAGCAGTACTTC. It encodes CASSLSKPGDYEQYF.

CDR3 DNA: TGTGCCAGCAGCGTAGCGGAGCTAGCCCACAACGAGCAGTACTTC. It yields the protein CASSVAELAHNEQYF. The V call is TRBV9, the J call TRBJ2-7; perhaps TRBD2 as D (5 bases). The CDR3 spans 15 residues. V shed 0 bases and J shed 5 bases, with 15 bases lying between them. Germline V CDR1 and CDR2: SGDLS, YYNGEE.

V is TRBV2 and J is TRBJ2-2; a weak D match, TRBD1 (6 bases). This CDR3 is 13 amino acids long. Germline V gene sequence: CDR1 SNHLY, CDR2 FYNNEI. The V gene lost 8 bases and the J gene lost 1 base, with 8 bases spanning the gap. The CDR3 spells CASGQRNTGELFF. CDR3 nucleotides: TGTGCCAGCGGACAGAGGAACACCGGGGAGCTGTTTTTT. Using reference TRBV2 and TRBJ2-2 for the parts outside the CDR3, the full variable domain is EPEVTQTPSHQVTQMGQEVILRCVPISNHLYFYWYRQILGQKVEFLVSFYNNEISEKSEIFDDQFSVERPDGSNFTLKIRSTKLEDSAMYFCASGQRNTGELFFGEGSRLTVL.

V is TRBV7-9 and J is TRBJ1-1; D unresolved. The CDR3 spans 14 residues. CDR1 is SEHNR, CDR2 FQNEAQ, per germline (reference sequence). Trimming took off 0 bases at V and 5 bases at J, with 10 bases between the two ends. The CDR3 spells CASSLAVVRTEAFF. As DNA, the CDR3 is TGTGCCAGCAGCTTAGCTGTAGTTCGGACTGAAGCTTTCTTT.